These 10 T cell receptor beta chains were sequenced from one sample in a study of blood T cell repertoires in COVID-19. The data were produced by immunoSEQ multiplex PCR, yet TCRdb's version contains in-frame clones alone and is incomplete. Among around 200,000 clones listed, approximately 81% were seen once. Specimen: PBMCs or T cells enriched from blood (not recorded which). Receptor source: a man aged 35 to 55 who had recovered from COVID-19.

In its sample, this clone was seen a few times. V is TRBV11-2 and J is TRBJ1-6; D ambiguous. V was cut by 5 bases and J by 7 bases, with 15 bases left in between. From germline, CDR1 is SGHAT and CDR2 FQNNGV. The CDR3 contains 15 residues. Written as DNA, the CDR3 is TGTGCCAGCAGCCCCCCCGGAGGTTGGAATTCACCCCTCCACTTT. Protein: CASSPPGGWNSPLHF. The full variable domain, its missing parts supplied by reference TRBV11-2 and TRBJ1-6, is EAGVAQSPRYKIIEKRQSVAFWCNPISGHATLYWYQQILGQGPKLLIQFQNNGVVDDSQLPKDRFSAERLKGVDSTLKIQPAKLEDSAVYLCASSPPGGWNSPLHFGNGTRLTVT.

J is TRBJ2-7 and V is TRBV2; D is perhaps TRBD1 (6 bases). Germline assignment: CDR1 SNHLY and CDR2 FYNNEI. The CDR3 is made up of 14 amino acids. V lost 7 bases to trimming and J lost 7 bases, with 20 bases between them. Here the CDR3 reads CASNGGRGQGEQYF. The CDR3 DNA is TGTGCCAGCAATGGCGGTCGGGGCCAGGGGGAGCAGTACTTC.

The rearrangement links TRBV11-3 to TRBJ1-1; D perhaps matches TRBD1 (6 bases). The CDR3 is 13 amino acids. Trimming removed 4 bases from V and 5 bases from J, with 11 bases in between. The germline V gene has CDR1 SGHNT and CDR2 YENEEA. CDR3 region: CASSYGTNTEAFF. The CDR3 region has the DNA TGTGCCAGCAGCTATGGGACAAATACTGAAGCTTTCTTT. The full variable domain, rest sourced from reference TRBV11-3 and TRBJ1-1, is EAGVVQSPRYKIIEKKQPVAFWCNPISGHNTLYWYLQNLGQGPELLIRYENEEAVDDSQLPKDRFSAERLKGVDSTLKIQPAELGDSAVYLCASSYGTNTEAFFGQGTRLTVV.

The V gene is TRBV21-1, the J gene TRBJ2-5; the table's D gene call, TRBD1, was not cross checked with the DNA. TRBV21-1 has pseudogene status. There are 15 residues in the CDR3. The CDR3 region is CASRLSTGGFETQYF. CDR3 sequence (DNA): TGTGCCAGCAGACTTTCGACAGGGGGCTTCGAGACCCAGTACTTC.

V is TRBV9 and J is TRBJ2-4; weak D call: TRBD2 (7 bases). The CDR3 runs to 14 residues. V lost 2 bases to trimming and J lost 2 bases, with 8 bases between them. Germline V CDR1 and CDR2: SGDLS, YYNGEE. The CDR3 DNA sequence: TGTGCCAGCAGCGTGGGGGGGCCCAAAAACATTCAGTACTTC. Amino acid sequence: CASSVGGPKNIQYF. Full variable domain (outside the CDR3, taken from reference TRBV9 and TRBJ2-4): DSGVTQTPKHLITATGQRVTLRCSPRSGDLSVYWYQQSLDQGLQFLIQYYNGEERAKGNILERFSAQQFPDLHSELNLSSLELGDSALYFCASSVGGPKNIQYFGAGTRLSVL.

The DNA for the CDR3 is TGTGCCATCAGTGGCGCGACAGGGAGAGGTCCCGAGCAGTACTTC. Amino acids: CAISGATGRGPEQYF. V gene TRBV10-3 combines with J gene TRBJ2-7; 7 bases line up with TRBD1. V lost 4 bases, J lost 6 bases, and 12 bases stayed unmatched. Germline CDR1 reads ENHRY; CDR2 reads SYGVKD. CDR3 size: 15 residues.

The gene calls are TRBV24-1 and TRBJ2-7, with D uncertain. Germline-derived CDR1 and CDR2 are KGHDR and SFDVKD. CDR3 length: 14 residues. Trimming removed 4 bases from V and 0 bases from J, with 9 bases in between. CDR3 sequence reads: CATSDARSSYEQYF. CDR3 DNA: TGTGCCACCAGTGACGCGCGGTCCTCCTACGAGCAGTACTTC.

The V and J genes are TRBV18 and TRBJ2-7; TRBD1 aligns across 10 bases. The CDR3 runs to 18 residues. Germline V gene sequence: CDR1 KGHSH, CDR2 LQKENI. The junction had 11 bases not matched to a gene; V was cut back by 0 bases and J by 3 bases. The CDR3 region has the DNA TGTGCCAGCTCACCACCGGGACAGGGGTATTCACAAATCTACGAGCAGTACTTC. Translating it yields CASSPPGQGYSQIYEQYF.

This rearrangement joins TRBV2 to TRBJ2-4, with 8 positions matching TRBD1. The CDR3 length is 11 residues. The germline V gene encodes CDR1 SNHLY and CDR2 FYNNEI. Losses at the gene ends were 4 bases for V and 16 bases for J; bases not matched to a gene: 6. This CDR3 reads CASSVRDRPYF. For the CDR3, the DNA is TGTGCCAGCAGTGTCCGGGACAGGCCCTACTTC.

V and J are TRBV5-5 and TRBJ1-2, with D tentatively TRBD1 (6 bases). The CDR3 sequence is 13 residues long. CDR1 and CDR2 (germline): SGHKS, YYEKEE (reference sequence). Trimming took off 0 bases at V and 8 bases at J, with 11 bases between the two ends. The CDR3 protein is CASSLETGLGYTF. The CDR3 DNA is TGTGCCAGCAGCTTGGAGACAGGCCTAGGCTACACCTTC.